One sample yielded the 32 T cell receptor beta chains listed below, sequenced in a study of T cells in Graves' hyperthyroidism and ophthalmopathy (dated by TCRdb to the late 2010s). Library preparation employed multiplex PCR. Sequencing took place on an Illumina HiSeq 2000. TCR beta CDR3 regions were amplified from RNA transcripts. The first round of RT-PCR for the TCR CDR3 was performed with the HTBI primer set and the Qiagen OneStep RT-PCR kit. TCRdb trimmed the raw reads at Q25, called clones with MiXCR and kept productive beta chains. All rows with the same CDR3 protein become a single entry with the most common DNA and genes. The sample table records around 420,000 distinct CDR3 sequences; 15% to 17% of these occur just once. The ten most abundant clones make up 13% to 15% of the sample. The sequenced sample consisted of blood. The receptors were gathered from a woman between 18 and 29 years old with Graves' hyperthyroidism.

CDR3 residues: CSVEDRDYGYTF. Here the CDR3 DNA reads TGCAGCGTTGAAGATCGAGACTATGGCTACACCTTC. The genes are TRBV29-1 and TRBJ1-2; D unclear. Per the germline V gene, CDR1 is SQVTM and CDR2 is ANQGSEA. CDR3 length: 12 amino acids. Trimming cost V 0 bases and J 3 bases, with 5 bases left between them.

The chain joins TRBV14 to TRBJ1-1; D ambiguous. V lost 0 bases and J 2 bases, leaving 13 bases between the germline ends. Germline-derived CDR1 and CDR2 are SGHDN and FVKESK. CDR3 length equals 16 residues. The CDR3 bases are TGTGCCAGCAGCCAAGATCTTGTGAGGGTCAACACTGAAGCTTTCTTT. This codes for CASSQDLVRVNTEAFF.

A few counts support this clonotype. The CDR3 bases are TGTGCCAGCAGGGGGACGAACACCGGGGAGCTGTTTTTT. Encoded protein: CASRGTNTGELFF. The chain employs TRBV11-3 and TRBJ2-2; D not certain. Trimming took 6 bases from V and 0 from J, leaving 5 bases between them. The CDR3 has 13 amino acids. Germline V gene lookup returns CDR1 SGHNT and CDR2 YENEEA.

The V call is TRBV2, the J call TRBJ2-2; D is ambiguous. The CDR3 runs 11 residues. From germline, CDR1 is SNHLY and CDR2 FYNNEI. Trimming took off 6 bases at V and 10 bases at J, with 9 bases between the two ends. The CDR3 nucleotides read TGTGCCAGCAGCCCACTCGTGGAGCTGTTTTTT. This codes for CASSPLVELFF.

This clonotype was seen ten or more times. V gene TRBV20-1 combines with J gene TRBJ1-2; D gene uncertain. The germline V and J ends were trimmed by 0 bases and 4 bases, with 12 bases remaining between them. CDR1 DFQATT and CDR2 SNEGSKA come from the germline V gene (reference sequence). This CDR3 contains 14 residues. CDR3 sequence (DNA): TGCAGTGCTAGAGATCAGGCAGCCCTCTATGGCTACACCTTC. Translated: CSARDQAALYGYTF.

This clonotype occurred many times. The V gene is TRBV27, the J gene TRBJ2-7; D might be TRBD2 (6 bases). The V gene lost 2 bases and the J gene lost 4 bases, with 12 bases spanning the gap. The V gene's germline CDR1 is MNHEY and CDR2 SMNVEV (reference sequence). The CDR3 is made up of 14 amino acids. The CDR3 DNA is TGTGCCAGCAGTTTAGGAGGGGTCGGTTACGAGCAGTACTTC. Amino acids: CASSLGGVGYEQYF.

This clonotype was recorded a few times. The rearrangement uses TRBV11-1 and TRBJ2-5; maybe TRBD2 (5 bases). There are 13 residues in the CDR3. Trimming cost V 5 bases and J 2 bases, with 9 bases left between them. Germline values: CDR1 SGHAT, CDR2 FQDESV (reference sequence). CDR3 in amino acids: CASSRSGQETQYF. As DNA, the CDR3 is TGTGCCAGCAGCCGCTCGGGGCAAGAGACCCAGTACTTC. Looking up the rest from reference TRBV11-1 and TRBJ2-5 gives the full variable domain: EAEVAQSPRYKITEKSQAVAFWCDPISGHATLYWYRQILGQGPELLVQFQDESVVDDSQLPKDRFSAERLKGVDSTLKIQPAELGDSAMYLCASSRSGQETQYFGPGTRLLVL.

In its sample, this clonotype was seen many times. The CDR3 DNA sequence: TGTGCCAGCAGCCACCGGGACAGGGGATACAATGAGCAGTTCTTC. Translating gives CASSHRDRGYNEQFF. The V and J genes are TRBV3-1 and TRBJ2-1; 10 bases line up with TRBD1. Germline V gene sequence: CDR1 LGHDT, CDR2 YNNKEL (reference sequence). The length of the CDR3 is 15 residues. The V segment lost 3 bases and the J segment 4 bases; nucleotides outside the gene matches: 3.

The gene calls are TRBV29-1 and TRBJ1-1; D is ambiguous. This CDR3 has 10 amino acids. With 4 bases removed from V and 2 bases from J, the gap between germline ends came to 2 bases. Germline V gene lookup returns CDR1 SQVTM and CDR2 ANQGSEA. In nucleotides, the CDR3 is TGCAGCGTTGTCAACACTGAAGCTTTCTTT. Its translation is CSVVNTEAFF.

This clonotype was seen many times. The rearrangement joins TRBV11-2 to TRBJ1-1; possible D gene TRBD1, 5 bases. Germline values: CDR1 SGHAT, CDR2 FQNNGV. V was clipped by 6 bases and J by 3 bases, with 17 bases between them. The length of the CDR3 is 15 residues. In nucleotides, the CDR3 is TGTGCCAGCAGATATACGCAGGGCCCATACACTGAAGCTTTCTTT. This translates into CASRYTQGPYTEAFF.

There are a few counts of this clonotype. The V call is TRBV4-3, the J call TRBJ2-3; 7 bases align to TRBD2. Germline assignment: CDR1 LGHNA and CDR2 YSLEER. The trim removed 0 bases at V and 4 bases at J, leaving 10 bases unmatched. The length of the CDR3 is 17 residues. The CDR3 region has the DNA TGCGCCAGCAGCCAAGATGGCTCGCGACTAGCAGCAGATACGCAGTATTTT. It codes for CASSQDGSRLAADTQYF.

This clonotype was recorded at least ten times. The V and J genes are TRBV15 and TRBJ1-2, with 10 bases aligning to TRBD1. The CDR3 is 18 amino acids. Per the germline V gene, CDR1 is LNHNV and CDR2 is YYDKDF (reference sequence). V was pared by 5 bases and J by 3 bases, with 15 bases of the junction left unmatched. This CDR3 reads CATSRFGTGTGDDYGYTF. As DNA, the CDR3 is TGTGCCACCAGCCGATTCGGGACCGGGACAGGGGACGACTATGGCTACACCTTC.

This clonotype was recorded at least ten times. This sequence joins TRBV20-1 and TRBJ2-3; D uncertain. Germline V CDR1 and CDR2: DFQATT, SNEGSKA (reference sequence). The CDR3 totals 12 residues. With 6 bases removed from V and 5 bases from J, the gap between germline ends came to 12 bases. CDR3 loop: CSARMLVDTQYF. The DNA of the CDR3 is TGCAGTGCCAGAATGTTGGTAGATACGCAGTATTTT.

The chain combines TRBV27 with TRBJ1-5; D remains unclear. The CDR3 loop spans 18 amino acids. Germline loops: CDR1 MNHEY, CDR2 SMNVEV (reference sequence). Trimming pared 5 bases from V and 0 bases from J, leaving 20 bases between. The CDR3, as DNA: TGTGCCAGCAGTCCCGCAAACCGGGCCGTTTATAGCAATCAGCCCCAGCATTTT. The encoded protein is CASSPANRAVYSNQPQHF.

There are many counts of this clonotype. The rearrangement uses TRBV27 and TRBJ1-6, with D tentatively TRBD1 (5 bases). Germline loops: CDR1 MNHEY, CDR2 SMNVEV (reference sequence). The CDR3 has 15 amino acids. V lost 4 bases and J lost 10, with 17 bases in between. CDR3 sequence (DNA): TGTGCCAGCAGTTCCACCGGGACTGGGGGATCACCCCTCCACTTT. Translation: CASSSTGTGGSPLHF.

In this sample, this clonotype turned up many times. The chain carries TRBV12-3 or TRBV12-4 and TRBJ2-1, with D perhaps matching TRBD2 (6 bases). The CDR3 extends over 14 amino acids. The germline V and J ends were trimmed by 5 bases and 7 bases, with 15 bases remaining between them. CDR3 loop: CASSPPTSRNEQFF. The CDR3 DNA is TGTGCCAGCAGTCCCCCGACTAGTCGAAATGAGCAGTTCTTC.

The chain carries TRBV28 and TRBJ2-2; the D gene could be TRBD1 or TRBD2 (6 bases each). With 4 bases removed from V and 7 bases from J, the gap between germline ends came to 13 bases. Germline loops: CDR1 MDHEN, CDR2 SYDVKM. This CDR3 has 14 amino acids. The CDR3 protein is CASSYRGGFGELFF. In nucleotides, the CDR3 is TGTGCCAGCAGTTATCGAGGGGGGTTCGGGGAGCTGTTTTTT.

J is TRBJ1-5 and V is TRBV7-2; the D is unclear. Germline-derived CDR1 and CDR2 are SGHTA and FQGNSA. This CDR3 contains 12 residues. The ends were cut back, 6 bases at V and 9 bases at J, with 12 bases in the middle. The CDR3 protein is CASRPNGGPQHF. In DNA form, the CDR3 reads TGTGCCAGCAGACCAAACGGAGGGCCCCAGCATTTT.

This clonotype occurred many times. The DNA for the CDR3 is TGTGCCAGCAGCTTAAGTTGGGTTTCCAATCAGCCCCAGCATTTT. Amino acid sequence: CASSLSWVSNQPQHF. The chain links TRBV7-8 to TRBJ1-5; D gene unclear. Trimming left V 2 bases short and J 3 bases short, with 11 bases between. Germline V lookup: CDR1 SGHVS, CDR2 FQNEAQ. This CDR3 is 15 amino acids long.

The genes are TRBV6-1 and TRBJ1-5, with TRBD1 matching over 9 bases. Unmatched junction bases numbered 10, after V lost 7 bases and J lost 0 bases. Looked up from germline, CDR1 is MNHNS and CDR2 is SASEGT. The CDR3 sequence is 17 residues long. In DNA form, the CDR3 reads TGTGCCAGCAAGACGGACAGGGGCACCTATAGCAATCAGCCCCAGCATTTT. Translated: CASKTDRGTYSNQPQHF.

This clonotype was seen a handful of times. The CDR3 DNA reads TGCGCCAGCAGCTTAGACAGGGGCCTGGACACCGGGGAGCTGTTTTTT. Translated, it gives CASSLDRGLDTGELFF. The rearrangement joins TRBV4-3 to TRBJ2-2, with 8 bases aligning to TRBD1. The CDR3 is 16 amino acids. Germline values: CDR1 LGHNA, CDR2 YSLEER. Trimming took 5 bases from V and 3 from J; bases not matched to a gene: 8.

This clonotype occurred many times. The V and J genes are TRBV2 and TRBJ2-7; the D gene is possibly TRBD1 (5 bases). Germline V gives CDR1 SNHLY, CDR2 FYNNEI. The CDR3 is 14 amino acids. Trimming cost V 7 bases and J 7 bases, with 20 bases left between them. Written as DNA, the CDR3 is TGTGCCAGCACTACGACAGCGACGATGGGAGAGCAGTACTTC. This codes for CASTTTATMGEQYF.

This clonotype was detected ten times or more. The rearrangement links TRBV6-6 to TRBJ1-6; 9 nucleotides align to TRBD1. Germline assignment: CDR1 MNHNY and CDR2 SVGAGI (reference sequence). After removal of 2 bases from V and 5 bases from J, the junction contained 16 bases not matched to a gene. The CDR3 is made up of 20 amino acids. In nucleotides, the CDR3 is TGTGCCAGCAGTTACGATCCGGGACAGGGAATACCCACTAATAATTCACCCCTCCACTTT. This encodes CASSYDPGQGIPTNNSPLHF.

This clonotype has at least ten counts. The CDR3 sequence is CASTPGLAVTTDTQYF. The CDR3 DNA reads as TGTGCCAGCACCCCTGGACTAGCGGTAACCACAGATACGCAGTATTTT. The chain has TRBV6-1 and TRBJ2-3, with TRBD2 matching 10 bases. The CDR3 sequence is 16 residues long. V was clipped by 7 bases and J by 2 bases; unmatched bases: 9. Germline-derived CDR1 and CDR2 are MNHNS and SASEGT.

This clonotype was counted only a few times. This CDR3 reads CSVSTTGVNTEAFF. DNA for the CDR3: TGCAGTGTTAGCACAACAGGGGTGAACACTGAAGCTTTCTTT. J is TRBJ1-1 and V is TRBV20-1; 7 bases fit TRBD1. The CDR3 contains 14 residues. Per the germline V gene, CDR1 is DFQATT and CDR2 is SNEGSKA (reference sequence). V gave up 7 bases and J gave up 0 bases; unmatched junction bases: 8.

This clonotype was recorded many times. This chain links TRBV2 with TRBJ1-1, with TRBD1 identical over 7 bases. CDR3 length: 14 amino acids. The ends lost 6 bases at V and 0 bases at J; junction bases unmatched: 4. Germline V gene data show CDR1 as SNHLY and CDR2 as FYNNEI. The CDR3 DNA reads as TGTGCCAGCAGGTACAGGGGAATGAACACTGAAGCTTTCTTT. Its protein product is CASRYRGMNTEAFF. Using reference TRBV2 and TRBJ1-1 for the parts outside the CDR3, the full variable domain is EPEVTQTPSHQVTQMGQEVILRCVPISNHLYFYWYRQILGQKVEFLVSFYNNEISEKSEIFDDQFSVERPDGSNFTLKIRSTKLEDSAMYFCASRYRGMNTEAFFGQGTRLTVV.

This clonotype was counted once. This may arise from a read error, as a much more abundant clone is one base away. V gene TRBV12-3 or TRBV12-4 combines with J gene TRBJ2-1; TRBD1 matches 7 bases. The CDR3 covers 16 residues. The ends lost 5 bases at V and 3 bases at J; junction bases unmatched: 10. CDR3 sequence (DNA): TGTGCCAGCAGTCGTTTAGGGACAGCACGCTACAATGAGCAGTTCTTC. Encoded protein: CASSRLGTARYNEQFF.

V usage is TRBV3-1 and J usage is TRBJ2-2; no reliable D call. Trimming left V 7 bases short and J 8 bases short, with 11 bases between. There are 12 residues in the CDR3. Germline values: CDR1 LGHDT, CDR2 YNNKEL (reference sequence). CDR3 bases: TGTGCCAGCACGGATTGGCAGGGGGAGCTGTTTTTT. This encodes CASTDWQGELFF.

This clonotype was seen ten or more times. The chain links TRBV28 to TRBJ1-3; D gene ambiguous. The V and J ends lost 3 bases and 3 bases respectively, with 12 bases between them. The germline gives CDR1 MDHEN, CDR2 SYDVKM. CDR3 length: 15 amino acids. CDR3: CASSFRTSSGNTIYF. CDR3 nucleotides: TGTGCCAGCAGTTTTCGTACGTCAAGTGGAAACACCATATATTTT.

The chain couples TRBV4-2 to TRBJ2-6; D not certain. Trimming took off 0 bases at V and 3 bases at J, with 3 bases between the two ends. In germline, CDR1 is LGHNA, CDR2 YNFKEQ. The CDR3 is 14 amino acids. The CDR3 DNA sequence: TGTGCCAGCAGCCAAGAATATGGGGCCAACGTCCTGACTTTC. Translated: CASSQEYGANVLTF.

This clonotype was found a few times. The chain combines TRBV3-1 with TRBJ1-2; 11 bases line up with TRBD1. This CDR3 region has 16 residues. Trimming cost V 1 base and J 6 bases; bases outside gene matches: 7. Germline V gene data show CDR1 as LGHDT and CDR2 as YNNKEL (reference sequence). The CDR3 loop is CASSQGADRGRDGYTF. The CDR3 nucleotides are TGTGCCAGCAGCCAAGGAGCGGACAGGGGGCGCGATGGCTACACCTTC.

This clonotype was seen a few times. The genes are TRBV2 and TRBJ2-1; D unclear. Trimming pared 2 bases from V and 0 bases from J, leaving 11 bases between. This CDR3 comprises 16 residues. The germline gives CDR1 SNHLY, CDR2 FYNNEI. CDR3 sequence: CASSERRAGSYNEQFF. The CDR3 DNA follows: TGTGCCAGCAGTGAACGACGCGCCGGCTCCTACAATGAGCAGTTCTTC.